This T cell receptor beta chain was sequenced during a study of CD8 T cells in ankylosing spondylitis. Whole-study results and caveats: Made up of roughly 8 highly homologous variants, a TCR beta motif appeared characteristic of ankylosing spondylitis blood.

This clonotype was recorded a few times. Antigen unknown. V was clipped by 5 bases and J by 2 bases, with 12 bases between them. Germline assignment: CDR1 LGHDT and CDR2 YNNKEL (reference sequence). This CDR3 is 14 amino acids long. MiXCR, applied by TCRdb to the 5' RACE reads, yields one record per CDR3 protein. Of some 800,000 distinct CDR3 sequences listed, about 12% are singletons. This TCR was recovered from a male donor with ankylosing spondylitis. Sequencing was done on a sample of blood, either unsorted or a sorted T cell fraction (not recorded which). The J gene is TRBJ1-2, the V gene TRBV3-1; perhaps TRBD1 as D (6 bases). The CDR3 here is CASSRMDSNYGYTF. The CDR3 nucleotides are TGTGCCAGCAGCAGGATGGACAGCAACTATGGCTACACCTTC.